The rows below give T cell receptor beta chains drawn from one sample of a study of control samples from healthy donors and cancer patients. TCRdb's table, derived via immunoSEQ multiplex PCR, lists solely in-frame clones and lacks some. Seen here are fewer than 110,000 clones, about 89% observed once, and the top ten hold 19%. Input material: PBMCs. Source of these receptors: a man between 60 and 70 years old with lung cancer. CDR3s include the opening cysteine and the closing phenylalanine or tryptophan. D genes are given only for firm matches. The size entry is marked missing in some rows and otherwise reads once, few, many or a size class.

D gene,V gene,J gene,clone size,CDR3 protein
NA,TRBV9,TRBJ2-7,NA,CASSAQGEQYF
NA,TRBV10-1,TRBJ2-4,NA,CASSEEGRLAKNIQYF
NA,TRBV6-5,TRBJ1-1,NA,CASRIQGNTEAFF
TRBD1,TRBV11-2,TRBJ1-2,NA,CASSLGGTGKNYGYTF
NA,TRBV2,TRBJ1-5,NA,CASSEAGRLSNQPQHF
NA,TRBV5-1,TRBJ1-2,NA,CASSLAPGQPETYGYTF
NA,TRBV10-3,TRBJ1-1,NA,CAISTGRTEAFF
NA,TRBV27,TRBJ1-1,NA,CASSLSVWGRNTEAFF
NA,TRBV24-1,TRBJ2-2,few,CATSEAGNTGELFF
NA,TRBV6-6,TRBJ1-5,NA,CATLRGPLQPQHF
NA,TRBV18,TRBJ2-1,NA,CASSPPGGYNEQFF
NA,TRBV7-2,TRBJ2-5,few,CASRPSRGAQETQYF
NA,TRBV10-2,TRBJ1-4,NA,CASSSGVAEKLFF
NA,TRBV5-4,TRBJ1-4,NA,CAVSRVDDPKLFF
NA,TRBV12-3/TRBV12-4,TRBJ1-3,few,CASRGAAGNTIYF
TRBD2,TRBV14,TRBJ2-5,NA,CASSQESPTSAKQETQYF
NA,TRBV27,TRBJ2-3,NA,CASSTFTDTQYF
TRBD2,TRBV3-1/TRBV3-2,TRBJ2-1,NA,CASSQEASGGYNEQFF